These 5 T cell receptor beta chains came from one sample sequenced in a study of beta chain features in type 1 diabetes. Study results and caveats: In every one of the four CD4+ subsets, TCRB CDR3s were moderately but significantly shorter in Type 1 diabetes patients.

cDNA synthesis used the whole RNA isolate, giving expressed TCRB sequences. This table comes from immunoSEQ multiplex PCR, and its TCRdb copy is limited to in-frame clones, with some not included. The sample has about 270,000 clones, roughly an eighth seen once. Their antigen targets remain unknown. Material: naive CD4+ T cells from blood. These receptors all come from a man aged 25 to 40 with type 1 diabetes.

The chain uses TRBV18 and TRBJ2-7, with 11 bases lining up with TRBD2. Germline V gene lookup returns CDR1 KGHSH and CDR2 LQKENI. The CDR3 runs to 15 residues. Trimming at V came to 3 bases and at J to 3 bases, leaving 4 bases not matched to a gene. The CDR3 loop reads CASSPSGTSGYEQYF. The CDR3 DNA reads TGTGCCAGCTCACCCTCCGGGACTAGCGGCTACGAGCAGTACTTC.

This clone was counted only a few times. This CDR3 is CASRTGGAGANVLTF. The CDR3 region has the DNA TGTGCCAGCAGAACGGGGGGGGCTGGGGCCAACGTCCTGACTTTC. This rearrangement joins TRBV6-6 to TRBJ2-6, with 8 nucleotides matching TRBD2. The CDR3 runs 15 residues. Germline trimming cut 6 bases from V and 2 bases from J; bases unmatched to any gene: 3. Germline V gene sequence: CDR1 MNHNY, CDR2 SVGAGI (reference sequence).

This clone was seen at least ten times. This rearrangement joins TRBV29-1 to TRBJ1-1; no clear D gene. Germline values: CDR1 SQVTM, CDR2 ANQGSEA. The CDR3 runs to 11 residues. Trimming cost V 7 bases and J 4 bases, with 10 bases left between them. Here the CDR3 reads CSGAGITEAFF. The CDR3 bases are TGCAGCGGGGCCGGTATCACTGAAGCTTTCTTT.

The V and J genes are TRBV7-3 and TRBJ1-1, with TRBD1 matching over 8 bases. From germline, CDR1 is SGHTA and CDR2 FQGTGA. The CDR3 totals 14 residues. V lost 6 bases and J lost 5; bases outside the gene matches: 8. This chain's CDR3 is CASSLDRGGTEAFF. DNA for the CDR3: TGTGCCAGCAGTCTCGACAGGGGAGGAACTGAAGCTTTCTTT.

This clone was counted only a few times. The CDR3 sequence: CSVFRGVNTEAFF. The CDR3 DNA sequence: TGCAGCGTGTTCAGGGGCGTGAACACTGAAGCTTTCTTT. The chain is built from TRBV29-1 and TRBJ1-1; the D gene is possibly TRBD1 (6 bases). The germline V gene has CDR1 SQVTM and CDR2 ANQGSEA. CDR3 size: 13 residues. The V end was cut by 6 bases, the J end by 0 bases, with 11 bases between. Full variable domain (missing parts from reference TRBV29-1 and TRBJ1-1): SAVISQKPSRDICQRGTSLTIQCQVDSQVTMMFWYRQQPGQSLTLIATANQGSEATYESGFVIDKFPISRPNLTFSTLTVSNMSPEDSSIYLCSVFRGVNTEAFFGQGTRLTVV.